The 30 T cell receptor beta chains below were found in one sample sequenced in a study of CD8+CD57+ T cells in acquired aplastic anemia (dated by TCRdb to 2016 to 2019). TCRdb records Illumina HiSeq 2000 as the sequencer. TCR beta VDJ combination and CDR3 sequence profiling used genomic DNA as the template. TCRdb's own reprocessing of the public reads used fastp at Q25 and MiXCR and kept productive beta chains. Each record represents a unique CDR3 protein, reported with the most common genes and DNA among its rows. The sample data list a few hundred thousand distinct CDR3 sequences, and about half of these were observed just once. 15% to 20% of the sample goes to the ten largest clones. The patients picked for sequencing were ones in whom flow cytometry had shown an expansion of CD8+CD57+ cells. Sample: sorted CD4+, CD8+, or CD8+CD57+ T cells (not recorded which) from PBMCs. The receptors were gathered from a human donor with aplastic anemia.

This clonotype was detected many times. This chain joins TRBV5-6 and TRBJ2-2; possibly TRBD1 or TRBD2 for D (6 bases each). V dropped 5 bases and J dropped 4 bases, with 12 bases sitting between them. CDR1 and CDR2 from the germline V gene are SGHDT and YYEEEE. This CDR3 contains 14 residues. DNA for the CDR3: TGTGCCAGCAGGCCCGGGGGCTCCACCGGGGAGCTGTTTTTT. Translating it yields CASRPGGSTGELFF.

This clonotype appeared many times. The chain has TRBV11-2 and TRBJ1-2; weak D call: TRBD1 (5 bases). This CDR3 region has 17 residues. Looked up from germline, CDR1 is SGHAT and CDR2 is FQNNGV. The V gene lost 0 bases and the J gene lost 5 bases, with 19 bases spanning the gap. The CDR3 is CASSLDTRTGGEYGYTF. CDR3 in DNA: TGTGCCAGCAGCTTAGATACCCGTACGGGGGGGGAGTATGGCTACACCTTC.

This clonotype has a count of ten or more. The chain has TRBV6-5 and TRBJ1-2; TRBD1 aligns across 9 bases. The V gene end was trimmed by 0 bases and the J gene end by 7 bases; junction bases not matched to a gene: 3. CDR3 size: 14 residues. CDR1 and CDR2 from the germline V gene are MNHEY and SVGAGI. CDR3 DNA: TGTGCCAGCAGTTACTCGCCGGGACAGGGTGGCTACACCTTC. Its protein is CASSYSPGQGGYTF.

This clonotype was observed a few times. The chain links TRBV19 to TRBJ1-6; D is ambiguous. The CDR3 covers 12 residues. Germline CDR1 LNHDA, CDR2 SQIVND (reference sequence). Between the trimmed V and J ends, which lost 5 bases and 8 bases, there was a span of 7 bases. The CDR3 coding sequence is TGTGCCAGTAGTCTGAGAGATTCACCCCTCCACTTT. Protein: CASSLRDSPLHF. Full variable domain (rest looked up from reference TRBV19 and TRBJ1-6): DGGITQSPKYLFRKEGQNVTLSCEQNLNHDAMYWYRQDPGQGLRLIYYSQIVNDFQKGDIAEGYSVSREKKESFPLTVTSAQKNPTAFYLCASSLRDSPLHFGNGTRLTVT.

This clonotype came up many times. The genes are TRBV7-3 and TRBJ2-1; 13 bases fit TRBD2. CDR3 length: 16 residues. With V trimmed by 5 bases and J by 7 bases, 8 bases remained unmatched. The germline V gene has CDR1 SGHTA and CDR2 FQGTGA. CDR3 amino acids: CASSARTSGGGNEQFF. The CDR3 DNA follows: TGTGCCAGCAGCGCCCGGACTAGCGGGGGAGGAAATGAGCAGTTCTTC.

The chain links TRBV6-1 to TRBJ1-3, with no clear D. CDR3 length equals 13 residues. CDR1 MNHNS and CDR2 SASEGT come from the germline V gene. V lost 6 bases and J 0 bases, leaving 6 bases between the germline ends. The CDR3 bases are TGTGCCAGCAGAGGGTACTCTGGAAACACCATATATTTT. Amino acid sequence: CASRGYSGNTIYF.

The J gene is TRBJ2-3, the V gene TRBV20-1; 7 nucleotides line up with TRBD2. V was clipped by 5 bases and J by 4 bases; unmatched bases: 12. The CDR3 has 15 amino acids. Germline values: CDR1 DFQATT, CDR2 SNEGSKA (reference sequence). CDR3 DNA sequence: TGCAGTGCTCCCTCGGGAGCGGGGCTATCAGATACGCAGTATTTT. Residues: CSAPSGAGLSDTQYF.

This clonotype came up many times. The chain is built from TRBV5-1 and TRBJ2-5; TRBD1 might be the D (5 bases). Trimming removed 5 bases at V and 7 bases at J, with 15 bases between. CDR1 SGHRS and CDR2 YFSETQ come from the germline V gene. The CDR3 covers 13 residues. The CDR3 DNA reads TGCGCCAGCAGTCAGGCGGCCACAGGGACCCAGTACTTC. Protein: CASSQAATGTQYF.

Many counts were recorded for this clonotype. V gene TRBV2 combines with J gene TRBJ2-5; D is undetermined. The CDR3 spans 14 residues. Germline CDR1 SNHLY, CDR2 FYNNEI. V lost 4 bases, J lost 3 bases, and 12 bases lay in between. In nucleotides, the CDR3 is TGTGCCAGCAGTGGACTCCGGACGGAAGAGACCCAGTACTTC. This codes for CASSGLRTEETQYF.

V gene TRBV7-9 combines with J gene TRBJ2-1; D is perhaps TRBD2 (6 bases). The CDR3 spans 15 residues. The germline V gene has CDR1 SEHNR and CDR2 FQNEAQ (reference sequence). V was trimmed by 7 bases and J by 4 bases, leaving 17 bases between them. The CDR3 DNA reads TGTGCCAGCAAACTGGGCGGGGACCCGTACAATGAGCAGTTCTTC. This sequence encodes CASKLGGDPYNEQFF.

V and J are TRBV19 and TRBJ1-4, with D hard to call. The CDR3 is 16 residues long. V was shortened by 5 bases and J by 0 bases, with 13 bases between the two germline ends. Germline loops: CDR1 LNHDA, CDR2 SQIVND (reference sequence). For the CDR3, the DNA is TGTGCCAGTAGTCCGTGGGGAGGGACAACTAATGAAAAACTGTTTTTT. Encoded protein: CASSPWGGTTNEKLFF.

This clonotype was detected ten times or more. Here the CDR3 reads CASSGGGSGNTGELFF. Here the CDR3 DNA reads TGCGCCAGCAGCGGGGGTGGTAGCGGGAACACCGGGGAGCTGTTTTTT. The V and J genes are TRBV5-1 and TRBJ2-2, with a weak D call TRBD2 (6 bases). The CDR3 spans 16 residues. Germline V gene sequence: CDR1 SGHRS, CDR2 YFSETQ. V dropped 4 bases and J dropped 1 base, with 14 bases sitting between them.

The chain uses TRBV10-2 and TRBJ2-7; 9 bases agree with TRBD2. Trimming took 9 bases from V and 5 from J; bases not matched to a gene: 23. The germline V gene encodes CDR1 WSHSY and CDR2 SAAADI. The CDR3 contains 18 residues. CDR3 residues: CASIIGAGGQGIKNEQYF. The CDR3 DNA is TGCGCCAGTATTATAGGTGCGGGGGGGCAGGGGATCAAAAACGAGCAGTACTTC.

V is TRBV6-5 and J is TRBJ2-2; tentatively, D is TRBD2 (5 bases). V gave up 8 bases and J gave up 4 bases, with 23 bases separating them. The CDR3 runs to 17 residues. CDR1 is MNHEY, CDR2 SVGAGI, per germline. This CDR3 reads CASGYLVGGSGTGELFF. The CDR3 bases are TGTGCCAGCGGATACCTTGTCGGAGGATCAGGCACCGGGGAGCTGTTTTTT.

This clonotype has a count of ten or more. The gene calls are TRBV20-1 and TRBJ1-2, with D possibly TRBD1 on 5 matching bases. V lost 6 bases and J 4 bases, leaving 15 bases between the germline ends. The germline CDR1 and CDR2 sequences are DFQATT and SNEGSKA (reference sequence). The CDR3 spans 13 residues. The CDR3 DNA reads TGCAGTGCCCTTTCGGGGGGATCCTATGGCTACACCTTC. Translated: CSALSGGSYGYTF.

The chain combines TRBV10-3 with TRBJ1-2; 8 nucleotides agree with TRBD1. J was trimmed by 0 bases and V by 11 bases; bases with no gene match: 11. The CDR3 runs 15 residues. Per the germline V gene, CDR1 is ENHRY and CDR2 is SYGVKD. In DNA, the CDR3 is TGTGCCGCCACAGGGGGGAGAGGGGCTAACTATGGCTACACCTTC. Its translation: CAATGGRGANYGYTF.

This clonotype was picked up many times. The J gene is TRBJ1-4, the V gene TRBV7-3; D is undetermined. The CDR3 is made up of 14 amino acids. CDR1 is SGHTA, CDR2 FQGTGA, per germline. V was shortened by 5 bases and J by 0 bases, with 7 bases between the two germline ends. This CDR3 reads CASSKVATNEKLFF. The CDR3 DNA sequence: TGTGCCAGCAGCAAAGTTGCAACTAATGAAAAACTGTTTTTT.

There are many counts of this clonotype. The chain recombines TRBV11-1 with TRBJ2-2; tentative D call: TRBD2 (6 bases). CDR3 size: 16 residues. The V gene lost 5 bases and the J gene lost 1 base, with 14 bases spanning the gap. Germline V gives CDR1 SGHAT, CDR2 FQDESV (reference sequence). The CDR3 spells CASSNLLGGNTGELFF. CDR3 DNA sequence: TGTGCCAGCAGCAACCTATTGGGGGGGAACACCGGGGAGCTGTTTTTT.

This chain uses TRBV7-2 with TRBJ2-7; possible D gene TRBD1, 6 bases. Trimming left V 0 bases short and J 5 bases short, with 11 bases between. Per the germline V gene, CDR1 is SGHTA and CDR2 is FQGNSA. This CDR3 has 14 amino acids. CDR3 in amino acids: CASSLAGAGDEQYF. Here the CDR3 DNA reads TGTGCCAGCAGCTTAGCGGGGGCAGGGGACGAGCAGTACTTC.

This chain joins TRBV9 and TRBJ1-6; D gene uncertain. The CDR3 contains 11 residues. Deletions cut 4 bases from V and 16 bases from J, with 12 bases between. The germline gives CDR1 SGDLS, CDR2 YYNGEE. CDR3 sequence: CASSSSDQLHF. The CDR3 DNA is TGTGCCAGCAGCTCGTCGGATCAACTCCACTTT. Full variable domain (missing parts from reference TRBV9 and TRBJ1-6): DSGVTQTPKHLITATGQRVTLRCSPRSGDLSVYWYQQSLDQGLQFLIQYYNGEERAKGNILERFSAQQFPDLHSELNLSSLELGDSALYFCASSSSDQLHFGNGTRLTVT.

About this clonotype: A single base separates this from a much larger clone, so it may be a read error. The rearrangement links TRBV3-1 to TRBJ1-2, with D uncertain. The DNA end lines up better with TRBJ2-7; the J call may be wrong. CDR1 and CDR2 from the germline V gene are LGHDT and YNNKEL (reference sequence). The CDR3 sequence is 14 residues long. The CDR3 region has the DNA TGTGCCAGCAGACAAGAGGTCCCGAGCTGGGAGCAGTACTTC. This sequence encodes CASRQEVPSWEQYF.

The rearrangement uses TRBV19 and TRBJ1-2; no firm D call. The ends were cut back, 3 bases at V and 5 bases at J, with 7 bases in the middle. CDR1 LNHDA and CDR2 SQIVND come from the germline V gene (reference sequence). CDR3 size: 12 residues. The CDR3 protein is CASSISVYGYTF. Here the CDR3 DNA reads TGTGCCAGTAGTATCTCCGTATATGGCTACACCTTC.

The chain combines TRBV7-6 with TRBJ1-2; D perhaps matches TRBD1 (6 bases). The CDR3 consists of 15 residues. Germline values: CDR1 SGHVS, CDR2 FNYEAQ. Trimming pared 0 bases from V and 5 bases from J, leaving 13 bases between. The CDR3 spells CASSLAIGGGYGYTF. The CDR3 coding sequence is TGTGCCAGCAGCTTAGCTATAGGAGGGGGTTATGGCTACACCTTC.

This clonotype occurred many times. The genes are TRBV20-1 and TRBJ1-5, with 8 bases identical to TRBD1. The CDR3 runs to 15 residues. V lost 4 bases, J lost 0 bases, and 5 bases stayed unmatched. Looked up from germline, CDR1 is DFQATT and CDR2 is SNEGSKA (reference sequence). The CDR3: CSAIHTGGSNQPQHF. The CDR3 nucleotides read TGCAGTGCTATCCATACAGGGGGTAGCAATCAGCCCCAGCATTTT.

This sequence joins TRBV7-3 and TRBJ2-1; 9 positions agree with TRBD2. Trimming at V came to 6 bases and at J to 8 bases, leaving 5 bases not matched to a gene. This CDR3 spans 13 amino acids. CDR1 is SGHTA, CDR2 FQGTGA, per germline. The CDR3 reads CASSLAGFDEQFF. The DNA of the CDR3 is TGTGCCAGCAGTCTAGCGGGGTTCGATGAGCAGTTCTTC.

This clonotype was counted ten times or more. DNA for the CDR3: TGTGCCAGCGGGGGGACAGTTGAAGCTTTCTTT. Protein: CASGGTVEAFF. The chain links TRBV2 to TRBJ1-1, with 7 nucleotides matching TRBD1. J was trimmed by 7 bases and V by 8 bases; bases with no gene match: 4. This CDR3 is 11 amino acids long. Germline-derived CDR1 and CDR2 are SNHLY and FYNNEI.

This clonotype has a single count. V gene TRBV5-6 combines with J gene TRBJ2-7; D may be TRBD2 (5 bases). The CDR3 has 14 residues. Germline CDR1 SGHDT, CDR2 YYEEEE. Trimming took off 2 bases at V and 5 bases at J, with 14 bases between the two ends. The CDR3 DNA sequence: TGTGCCAGCAGCTTAGAGAGAGGGAATGACGAGCAGTACTTC. Its translation is CASSLERGNDEQYF.

J is TRBJ2-1 and V is TRBV2, with TRBD1 identical over 10 bases. The J call may be wrong; the DNA end is better matched by TRBJ2-5. From germline, CDR1 is SNHLY and CDR2 FYNNEI. CDR3 length: 14 amino acids. CDR3 nucleotides: TGTGCCAGCAGAGGACAGGGGGGGGGGGAGACCCAGTACTTC. The encoded protein is CASRGQGGGETQYF.

A single count supports this clonotype. The chain couples TRBV20-1 to TRBJ2-3, with TRBD1 identical over 9 bases. The J segment lost 0 bases and the V segment lost 4 bases, leaving 2 bases of the junction unmatched. Germline V gene data show CDR1 as DFQATT and CDR2 as SNEGSKA (reference sequence). The length of the CDR3 is 14 residues. CDR3 loop: CSATGTGSTDTQYF. Written as DNA, the CDR3 is TGCAGTGCTACCGGGACAGGGAGCACAGATACGCAGTATTTT.

This chain connects TRBV2 to TRBJ1-2; D gene uncertain. The V end was cut by 4 bases, the J end by 7 bases, with 13 bases between. Per germline, CDR1 SNHLY and CDR2 FYNNEI. The CDR3 is 13 amino acids. CDR3 region: CASSAESDSGYTF. CDR3 DNA: TGTGCCAGCAGTGCCGAGAGCGATAGTGGCTACACCTTC.